The next 25 T cell receptor beta chains were all read from a single sample in a study of cytomegalovirus exposure and HLA in healthy donors. PCR involved 60 Vbeta and 13 Jbeta primers. Produced via immunoSEQ multiplex PCR; TCRdb's table is partial and in-frame only. The data show fewer than 100,000 clones, around 78% seen once. Sequenced input: PBMCs. All receptors come from a male donor in good health and CMV-seropositive.

This clone was recorded a few times. CDR3 in DNA: TGTGCCAGTCTTAGCGGGGGGGGAAACGAGCAGTACTTC. It encodes CASLSGGGNEQYF. J is TRBJ2-7 and V is TRBV2, with 11 nucleotides matching TRBD2. Losses at the gene ends were 9 bases for V and 5 bases for J; bases not matched to a gene: 6. The CDR3 sequence is 13 residues long. Germline V gene lookup returns CDR1 SNHLY and CDR2 FYNNEI.

The J gene is TRBJ2-1, the V gene TRBV15, with TRBD2 matching over 16 bases. With V trimmed by 4 bases and J by 8 bases, 14 bases remained unmatched. The CDR3 sequence is 19 residues long. Per germline, CDR1 LNHNV and CDR2 YYDKDF (reference sequence). The CDR3 spells CATSIGTSGRGVVSDEQFF. The CDR3 coding sequence is TGTGCCACCAGCATCGGGACTAGCGGGAGGGGGGTCGTTTCGGATGAGCAGTTCTTC.

The chain recombines TRBV6-1 with TRBJ2-2; 9 nucleotides line up with TRBD2. Germline V gives CDR1 MNHNS, CDR2 SASEGT. With V trimmed by 5 bases and J by 5 bases, 0 bases remained unmatched. CDR3 length equals 13 residues. The CDR3, as DNA: TGTGCCAGCAGTCTAGCGGGAACCGGGGAGCTGTTTTTT. Its protein product is CASSLAGTGELFF.

The chain couples TRBV5-1 to TRBJ1-2, with TRBD1 as a possible D gene (6 bases). Germline-derived CDR1 and CDR2 are SGHRS and YFSETQ. Trimming pared 1 base from V and 6 bases from J, leaving 10 bases between. This CDR3 spans 13 amino acids. The CDR3 spells CASSLRQVDGYTF. In DNA, the CDR3 is TGCGCCAGCAGCTTGAGACAGGTAGATGGCTACACCTTC.

This clone was seen more than once but under ten times. As the CDR3 is not closed by the conserved phenylalanine or tryptophan, this likely results from a read error. The genes are TRBV15 and TRBJ2-3; TRBD2 aligns across 8 bases. CDR3 length equals 17 residues. The V gene's germline CDR1 is LNHNV and CDR2 YYDKDF (reference sequence). Trimming cost V 8 bases and J 4 bases; bases outside gene matches: 17. Here the CDR3 reads CATQMGPREGFADTQYV. CDR3 nucleotides: TGTGCCACCCAAATGGGCCCCCGGGAGGGGTTTGCAGATACGCAGTATGTT.

This chain connects TRBV11-2 to TRBJ1-1; 8 bases are a match to TRBD1. Germline V gene sequence: CDR1 SGHAT, CDR2 FQNNGV. This CDR3 is built from 18 residues. V lost 0 bases to trimming and J lost 4 bases; unmatched junction nucleotides: 13. CDR3 sequence: CASSLDRGLTSRGTEAFF. The CDR3 bases are TGTGCCAGCAGCTTAGACAGGGGGCTCACATCGCGCGGCACTGAAGCTTTCTTT.

The chain links TRBV2 to TRBJ1-1; no definite D call. Looked up from germline, CDR1 is SNHLY and CDR2 is FYNNEI. The CDR3 contains 12 residues. With 4 bases removed from V and 10 bases from J, the gap between germline ends came to 13 bases. The DNA for the CDR3 is TGTGCCAGCAGTGCGGTTCCAGGAGGAGCTTTCTTT. Translating it yields CASSAVPGGAFF.

The chain uses TRBV27 and TRBJ2-1; TRBD2 might be the D (6 bases). Per the germline V gene, CDR1 is MNHEY and CDR2 is SMNVEV (reference sequence). This CDR3 comprises 16 residues. The ends were cut back, 4 bases at V and 6 bases at J, with 19 bases in the middle. CDR3 in amino acids: CASSSANRLVSNEQFF. The DNA for the CDR3 is TGTGCCAGCAGTTCCGCGAATCGACTAGTCTCCAATGAGCAGTTCTTC.

The CDR3: CASVTPGGTEAFF. The CDR3 DNA follows: TGTGCCAGCGTTACCCCGGGGGGAACTGAAGCTTTCTTT. The chain employs TRBV25-1 and TRBJ1-1; D possibly corresponds to TRBD1 (5 bases). The CDR3 extends over 13 amino acids. Germline lookup yields CDR1 MGHDK and CDR2 SYGVNS. V dropped 8 bases and J dropped 5 bases, with 15 bases sitting between them.

This sequence joins TRBV5-1 and TRBJ2-7, with 11 bases aligning to TRBD2. The CDR3 totals 15 residues. After removal of 0 bases from V and 3 bases from J, the junction contained 2 bases not matched to a gene. Germline V gene data show CDR1 as SGHRS and CDR2 as YFSETQ. This CDR3 is CASSLALAGGYEQYF. CDR3 bases: TGCGCCAGCAGCTTGGCCCTAGCGGGGGGCTACGAGCAGTACTTC. The full variable domain, with the rest looked up from reference TRBV5-1 and TRBJ2-7, is KAGVTQTPRYLIKTRGQQVTLSCSPISGHRSVSWYQQTPGQGLQFLFEYFSETQRNKGNFPGRFSGRQFSNSRSEMNVSTLELGDSALYLCASSLALAGGYEQYFGPGTRLTVT.

Comment on this clone: This CDR3 is also generated by other DNA sequences in the sample. CDR3 nucleotides: TGTGCCAGCTCCCAAAAGACAGGGCATTATGGCTACACCTTC. The encoded protein is CASSQKTGHYGYTF. The rearrangement joins TRBV18 to TRBJ1-2; 7 bases are a match to TRBD1. The V segment lost 6 bases and the J segment 5 bases; nucleotides outside the gene matches: 9. The CDR3 has 14 amino acids. CDR1 and CDR2 from the germline V gene are KGHSH and LQKENI.

The CDR3 spells CASSSRGGATYEQYF. The CDR3 DNA reads as TGTGCCAGCAGCAGCCGGGGGGGCGCGACCTACGAGCAGTACTTC. The chain employs TRBV7-6 and TRBJ2-7; 8 bases fit TRBD2. This CDR3 comprises 15 residues. Germline loops: CDR1 SGHVS, CDR2 FNYEAQ. J was trimmed by 2 bases and V by 5 bases; bases with no gene match: 8.

This chain connects TRBV2 to TRBJ2-1, with TRBD2 matching over 10 bases. V shed 2 bases, J shed 4 bases, and the junction held 11 bases outside the gene matches. This CDR3 comprises 18 residues. In germline, CDR1 is SNHLY, CDR2 FYNNEI. The CDR3 region has the DNA TGTGCCAGCAGTGAATTGTTATGGGGGACTAGCGTTTACAATGAGCAGTTCTTC. Protein: CASSELLWGTSVYNEQFF.

This chain connects TRBV11-2 to TRBJ1-2; D may be TRBD1 (5 bases). The germline CDR1 and CDR2 sequences are SGHAT and FQNNGV. CDR3 size: 16 residues. Deletions cut 6 bases from V and 9 bases from J, with 26 bases between. CDR3 loop: CASSPSGGGGLSRYTF. As DNA, the CDR3 is TGTGCCAGCAGTCCAAGTGGCGGGGGAGGGCTCTCTCGCTACACCTTC. Combining the CDR3 with reference TRBV11-2 and TRBJ1-2 gives the whole variable domain EAGVAQSPRYKIIEKRQSVAFWCNPISGHATLYWYQQILGQGPKLLIQFQNNGVVDDSQLPKDRFSAERLKGVDSTLKIQPAKLEDSAVYLCASSPSGGGGLSRYTFGSGTRLTVV.

V is TRBV2 and J is TRBJ2-7, with TRBD1 identical over 7 bases. J lost 3 bases, V lost 4 bases, and 3 bases had no gene match. Germline lookup yields CDR1 SNHLY and CDR2 FYNNEI. The CDR3 runs to 13 residues. The CDR3 reads CASSVNRGYEQYF. CDR3 sequence (DNA): TGTGCCAGCAGTGTCAACAGGGGCTACGAGCAGTACTTC.

The chain employs TRBV4-1 and TRBJ1-5; no firm D call. Germline CDR1 reads MGHRA; CDR2 reads YSYEKL. The CDR3 loop spans 16 amino acids. V gave up 0 bases and J gave up 4 bases, with 13 bases separating them. The CDR3 is CASSQDNSPPNQPQHF. The CDR3 nucleotides read TGCGCCAGCAGCCAAGATAACAGCCCACCAAATCAGCCCCAGCATTTT.

V gene TRBV6-5 combines with J gene TRBJ2-1, with D maybe TRBD1 (8 bases). The V and J ends lost 6 bases and 4 bases respectively, with 16 bases between them. The CDR3 has 15 amino acids. The germline V gene encodes CDR1 MNHEY and CDR2 SVGAGI. CDR3 sequence (DNA): TGTGCCAGCAGAGTTACAGGGGGGGCTTACAATGAGCAGTTCTTC. Protein product: CASRVTGGAYNEQFF.

The chain is built from TRBV10-1 and TRBJ2-1; a weak D match, TRBD1 (5 bases). This CDR3 comprises 12 residues. Germline loops: CDR1 WNHNN, CDR2 SYGVQD (reference sequence). The V end was cut by 5 bases, the J end by 10 bases, with 12 bases between. The CDR3 is CASSFQGLEQFF. In DNA form, the CDR3 reads TGCGCCAGCAGTTTTCAGGGTTTGGAGCAGTTCTTC.

The chain joins TRBV2 to TRBJ1-4; D unresolved. There are 14 residues in the CDR3. Germline V gives CDR1 SNHLY, CDR2 FYNNEI. V was shortened by 7 bases and J by 8 bases, with 17 bases between the two germline ends. This CDR3 reads CASTEGPTGEKLFF. The CDR3 DNA follows: TGTGCCAGCACCGAAGGGCCCACGGGGGAAAAACTGTTTTTT.

The chain combines TRBV27 with TRBJ1-1; D ambiguous. This CDR3 has 13 residues. Germline assignment: CDR1 MNHEY and CDR2 SMNVEV (reference sequence). The V end lost 3 bases, the J end lost 4 bases, and 9 bases lay between the germline ends. CDR3 residues: CASSLGTATEAFF. The CDR3 region has the DNA TGTGCCAGCAGTTTGGGTACAGCCACTGAAGCTTTCTTT.

The chain is built from TRBV4-1 and TRBJ1-4, with no clear D. Germline values: CDR1 MGHRA, CDR2 YSYEKL. V lost 0 bases and J 3 bases, leaving 11 bases between the germline ends. The CDR3 consists of 16 residues. In DNA, the CDR3 is TGCGCCAGCAGCCAAGAGCTAGAGGTCGCTAATGAAAAACTGTTTTTT. Translating gives CASSQELEVANEKLFF.

This clone was observed a few times. The V gene is TRBV7-9, the J gene TRBJ2-5; D may be TRBD2 (6 bases). Between the trimmed V and J ends, which lost 4 bases and 2 bases, there was a span of 17 bases. Germline loops: CDR1 SEHNR, CDR2 FQNEAQ (reference sequence). This CDR3 comprises 16 residues. The CDR3 nucleotides read TGTGCCAGCAGCTCCTCCGGGACTCGGGTGCAAGAGACCCAGTACTTC. It encodes CASSSSGTRVQETQYF. The variable domain in full, completed from reference TRBV7-9 and TRBJ2-5, reads DTGVSQNPRHKITKRGQNVTFRCDPISEHNRLYWYRQTLGQGPEFLTYFQNEAQLEKSRLLSDRFSAERPKGSFSTLEIQRTEQGDSAMYLCASSSSGTRVQETQYFGPGTRLLVL.

This sequence joins TRBV7-9 and TRBJ2-3; a weak D match, TRBD2 (6 bases). The length of the CDR3 is 17 residues. Trimming removed 1 base at V and 0 bases at J, with 14 bases between. Per germline, CDR1 SEHNR and CDR2 FQNEAQ (reference sequence). The CDR3 DNA is TGTGCCAGCAGCTTAGGCACCGGGAGCTCTAGCACAGATACGCAGTATTTT. The encoded protein is CASSLGTGSSSTDTQYF. Complete variable domain (other parts from reference TRBV7-9 and TRBJ2-3): DTGVSQNPRHKITKRGQNVTFRCDPISEHNRLYWYRQTLGQGPEFLTYFQNEAQLEKSRLLSDRFSAERPKGSFSTLEIQRTEQGDSAMYLCASSLGTGSSSTDTQYFGPGTRLTVL.

The chain couples TRBV19 to TRBJ1-1; 7 bases are a match to TRBD1. CDR3 length: 13 residues. The germline V gene encodes CDR1 LNHDA and CDR2 SQIVND (reference sequence). With V trimmed by 4 bases and J by 3 bases, 2 bases remained unmatched. The CDR3: CASSKTGYTEAFF. The CDR3 DNA reads as TGTGCCAGTAGTAAGACAGGGTACACTGAAGCTTTCTTT.

The chain carries TRBV27 and TRBJ2-5; tentatively, D is TRBD1 (6 bases). Deletions cut 3 bases from V and 5 bases from J, with 19 bases between. The germline V gene encodes CDR1 MNHEY and CDR2 SMNVEV (reference sequence). The CDR3 totals 16 residues. CDR3 sequence (DNA): TGTGCCAGCAGTTTTAAGCAGGGGACGAGAGAGGAGACCCAGTACTTC. Encoded protein: CASSFKQGTREETQYF.